The clone carrying this T cell receptor beta chain was found many times. The target antigen is unknown. The data derive from a study of breast tumors, draining lymph nodes, adjacent tissues. The lymph nodes were axillary draining lymph nodes from breast cancer patients. MiXCR, applied by TCRdb to the multiplex PCR reads, yields one record per CDR3 protein. The sample includes about 180,000 distinct CDR3 sequences, roughly a third of them seen just once. Study results and limitations: Tumor TCR diversity was below lymph nodes but above nontumor tissue. Tumor T cell lymph node origin was a supported hypothesis, not proven. Findings are consistent with lymph node origin and intratumoral expansion of most tumor T cells.

The germline V and J ends were trimmed by 4 bases and 0 bases, with 11 bases remaining between them. This CDR3 has 16 amino acids. Germline CDR1 is SGHRS and CDR2 is YFSETQ. Specimen: axillary lymph node tissue. This sequence originates from a female donor with breast cancer. Some clones in this sample may be carry-over from other donors' samples. This chain links TRBV5-1 with TRBJ1-6; TRBD1 is a possible D gene (5 bases). The CDR3 sequence is CASSPVGGSYNSPLHF. The CDR3 region has the DNA TGCGCCAGCAGCCCAGTCGGGGGCTCCTATAATTCACCCCTCCACTTT.